What follows are 25 T cell receptor beta chains derived from one specimen sequenced in a study of sequential checkpoint blockade in melanoma (dated by TCRdb to 2018 to 2020). The receptor library was made with the immunoSEQ multiplex PCR assay. TCRdb took over this immuneACCESS table, retaining in-frame rearrangements with V and J assigned. Such tables are incomplete; in checked studies, under half of the missing clones stem from an unresolved V gene, and the remainder is unexplained. The sample has approximately 12,000 clones on record, approximately 83% of them singletons. Around 7.6% of the sample belongs to the ten largest clones. The treatment or condition label for this specimen denotes: randomized to nivolumab then ipilimumab (arm A) or the reverse (arm B). The sequences come from CD8+ T cells sorted from blood (inferred from file names), collected from a patient given nivolumab and ipilimumab in sequence. These receptors were taken from a human donor with melanoma.

The chain links TRBV27 to TRBJ1-2, with 7 bases that match TRBD1. J was trimmed by 4 bases and V by 3 bases; bases with no gene match: 8. Germline assignment: CDR1 MNHEY and CDR2 SMNVEV (reference sequence). CDR3 length equals 15 residues. In DNA, the CDR3 is TGTGCCAGCAGTTTCCGACAGGGAACCTTCTATGGCTACACCTTC. It translates to CASSFRQGTFYGYTF.

This clone appeared a single time. This rearrangement joins TRBV4-1 to TRBJ1-1; D ambiguous. The length of the CDR3 is 15 residues. Germline V gene data show CDR1 as MGHRA and CDR2 as YSYEKL. Trimming pared 1 base from V and 5 bases from J, leaving 14 bases between. The CDR3 nucleotides are TGCGCCAGCAGCCAAGCATTAGGAGGGCTTACTGAAGCTTTCTTT. This codes for CASSQALGGLTEAFF.

The rearrangement joins TRBV9 to TRBJ2-5; possibly TRBD2 for D (5 bases). Germline V gene data show CDR1 as SGDLS and CDR2 as YYNGEE. V was trimmed by 4 bases and J by 5 bases, leaving 15 bases between them. The CDR3 totals 14 residues. In DNA, the CDR3 is TGTGCCAGCAGCCACCGGGGAAGGGAGGAGACCCAGTACTTC. Its protein is CASSHRGREETQYF.

The CDR3 here is CASSGTGRETQYF. For the CDR3, the DNA is TGCGCCAGCAGTGGGACAGGGAGAGAGACCCAGTACTTC. This chain uses TRBV10-2 with TRBJ2-5, with TRBD1 identical over 8 bases. The CDR3 contains 13 residues. V shed 4 bases and J 4 bases; nucleotides not matched to a gene: 2. Germline lookup yields CDR1 WSHSY and CDR2 SAAADI.

The chain employs TRBV6-6 and TRBJ2-7, with D maybe TRBD1 (5 bases). The CDR3 sequence is 13 residues long. The V end was cut by 0 bases, the J end by 5 bases, with 8 bases between. The germline gives CDR1 MNHNY, CDR2 SVGAGI (reference sequence). CDR3 DNA sequence: TGTGCCAGCAGTTACTCAAGGGGTGACGAGCAGTACTTC. It encodes CASSYSRGDEQYF.

The genes are TRBV27 and TRBJ1-5, with no clear D. The CDR3 has 13 residues. Looked up from germline, CDR1 is MNHEY and CDR2 is SMNVEV (reference sequence). The ends were cut back, 2 bases at V and 7 bases at J, with 9 bases in the middle. This CDR3 is CASSLGGKQPQHF. The DNA for the CDR3 is TGTGCCAGCAGTTTAGGAGGGAAGCAGCCCCAGCATTTT.

This clone is a singleton in its sample. The rearrangement joins TRBV5-6 to TRBJ2-5; 10 positions match TRBD2. CDR1 SGHDT and CDR2 YYEEEE come from the germline V gene. J was trimmed by 7 bases and V by 1 base; bases with no gene match: 16. This CDR3 region has 18 residues. This chain's CDR3 is CASSLKALAGGPGGTQYF. DNA of the CDR3: TGTGCCAGCAGCTTGAAGGCTTTAGCGGGAGGACCTGGCGGGACCCAGTACTTC.

This chain joins TRBV27 and TRBJ2-3; TRBD1 is a possible D gene (6 bases). With 1 base removed from V and 3 bases from J, the gap between germline ends came to 11 bases. Germline V CDR1 and CDR2: MNHEY, SMNVEV (reference sequence). This CDR3 spans 15 amino acids. CDR3 coding DNA: TGTGCCAGCAGTTTATACAGGGTTGAGACAGATACGCAGTATTTT. Protein sequence: CASSLYRVETDTQYF.

The chain uses TRBV18 and TRBJ2-3, with 9 bases aligning to TRBD2. The J segment lost 3 bases and the V segment lost 0 bases, leaving 4 bases of the junction unmatched. The CDR3 length is 16 residues. Per germline, CDR1 KGHSH and CDR2 LQKENI. The CDR3 DNA reads TGTGCCAGCTCACCACCCCTAGCGGGGATAACAGATACGCAGTATTTT. Its translation is CASSPPLAGITDTQYF.

The chain is built from TRBV19 and TRBJ2-1; 7 bases are a match to TRBD2. V was clipped by 4 bases and J by 4 bases; unmatched bases: 10. The CDR3 is 16 residues long. Germline-derived CDR1 and CDR2 are LNHDA and SQIVND (reference sequence). The CDR3 DNA reads TGTGCCAGTAGTAGACCTGCGGCTAGCGGATACAATGAGCAGTTCTTC. It encodes CASSRPAASGYNEQFF.

This chain links TRBV5-1 with TRBJ2-1, with D tentatively TRBD2 (5 bases). Germline CDR1 reads SGHRS; CDR2 reads YFSETQ. The CDR3 extends over 14 amino acids. V gave up 3 bases and J gave up 9 bases, with 16 bases separating them. This CDR3 reads CASSSSGELGEQFF. DNA of the CDR3: TGCGCCAGCAGCTCAAGCGGAGAGTTAGGTGAGCAGTTCTTC.

V usage is TRBV28 and J usage is TRBJ1-2; D is perhaps TRBD1 (5 bases). The V end was cut by 2 bases, the J end by 3 bases, with 10 bases between. CDR1 is MDHEN and CDR2 is SYDVKM in the germline V gene. The CDR3 is made up of 14 amino acids. The CDR3 DNA reads TGTGCCAGCAGTTTAGGGACTGGGTACTATGGCTACACCTTC. Encoded protein: CASSLGTGYYGYTF.

The J gene is TRBJ1-1, the V gene TRBV2; a possible D gene is TRBD1 (5 bases). From germline, CDR1 is SNHLY and CDR2 FYNNEI. The CDR3 sequence is 15 residues long. V lost 8 bases to trimming and J lost 7 bases, with 23 bases between them. CDR3 sequence: CASYRAGGATGEAFF. In nucleotides, the CDR3 is TGTGCCAGCTATAGGGCAGGAGGGGCAACAGGTGAAGCTTTCTTT.

V gene TRBV27 combines with J gene TRBJ2-5, with TRBD2 identical over 10 bases. Germline lookup yields CDR1 MNHEY and CDR2 SMNVEV (reference sequence). V shed 6 bases and J 5 bases; nucleotides not matched to a gene: 6. The CDR3 extends over 14 amino acids. The CDR3 DNA sequence: TGTGCCAGCAGGGCTAGCGGGAGTACGGAGACCCAGTACTTC. This encodes CASRASGSTETQYF.

The V gene is TRBV28, the J gene TRBJ1-2; tentatively, D is TRBD1 (6 bases). This CDR3 is built from 17 residues. The germline V and J ends were trimmed by 4 bases and 4 bases, with 22 bases remaining between them. Germline V gives CDR1 MDHEN, CDR2 SYDVKM. The CDR3 DNA follows: TGTGCCAGCAGTTCCCTCTTGAGGCAGGGGTCGACCTATGGCTACACCTTC. This encodes CASSSLLRQGSTYGYTF.

J is TRBJ2-7 and V is TRBV7-9, with 7 bases that match TRBD1. J was trimmed by 2 bases and V by 5 bases; bases with no gene match: 6. This CDR3 has 14 residues. Germline CDR1 and CDR2: SEHNR and FQNEAQ (reference sequence). The CDR3 here is CASSPGDSAYEQYF. Here the CDR3 DNA reads TGTGCCAGCAGCCCCGGGGACAGTGCCTACGAGCAGTACTTC.

This chain links TRBV6-4 with TRBJ2-3, with 8 bases matching TRBD1. Germline trimming cut 0 bases from V and 4 bases from J; bases unmatched to any gene: 6. The V gene's germline CDR1 is MRHNA and CDR2 SNTAGT. The CDR3 covers 16 residues. DNA of the CDR3: TGTGCCAGCAGTGACTCGAGCGGACAGGGTGCAGATACGCAGTATTTT. Its translation: CASSDSSGQGADTQYF.

The chain recombines TRBV5-1 with TRBJ2-3, with 11 bases identical to TRBD2. Trimming at V came to 0 bases and at J to 6 bases, leaving 3 bases not matched to a gene. There are 15 residues in the CDR3. The germline CDR1 and CDR2 sequences are SGHRS and YFSETQ. The CDR3 DNA is TGCGCCAGCAGCTTGGTGTCTAGCGGGGGGGATACGCAGTATTTT. Residues: CASSLVSSGGDTQYF.

The genes are TRBV27 and TRBJ2-3, with 7 bases fitting TRBD2. The CDR3 contains 16 residues. Germline values: CDR1 MNHEY, CDR2 SMNVEV (reference sequence). The trim removed 3 bases at V and 3 bases at J, leaving 9 bases unmatched. For the CDR3, the DNA is TGTGCCAGCAGTTTGGGCTGGCGGGAGAATACAGATACGCAGTATTTT. Translation: CASSLGWRENTDTQYF.

The table lists this clone with a few counts. The V and J genes are TRBV14 and TRBJ2-7; 8 bases agree with TRBD1. Trimming cost V 4 bases and J 4 bases; bases outside gene matches: 9. This CDR3 has 15 residues. Germline V CDR1 and CDR2: SGHDN, FVKESK. The chain's CDR3 is CASSPFQGAPYEQYF. As DNA, the CDR3 is TGTGCCAGCAGCCCCTTCCAGGGGGCGCCTTACGAGCAGTACTTC. Full variable domain (missing parts from reference TRBV14 and TRBJ2-7): EAGVTQFPSHSVIEKGQTVTLRCDPISGHDNLYWYRRVMGKEIKFLLHFVKESKQDESGMPNNRFLAERTGGTYSTLKVQPAELEDSGVYFCASSPFQGAPYEQYFGPGTRLTVT.

The rearrangement joins TRBV7-9 to TRBJ1-1, with D uncertain. V was shortened by 0 bases and J by 6 bases, with 8 bases between the two germline ends. CDR3 size: 13 residues. Germline CDR1 SEHNR, CDR2 FQNEAQ (reference sequence). CDR3 DNA sequence: TGTGCCAGCAGCTTAGCCGGCGAGGCTGAAGCTTTCTTT. This gives the protein CASSLAGEAEAFF.

V is TRBV13 and J is TRBJ2-2, with a tentative D call TRBD1 (6 bases). The germline V and J ends were trimmed by 6 bases and 1 base, with 12 bases remaining between them. In germline, CDR1 is PRHDT, CDR2 FYEKMQ (reference sequence). The CDR3 is 15 amino acids. The CDR3 is CASSSSGQNTGELFF. The CDR3 DNA follows: TGTGCCAGCAGTTCCTCGGGACAGAACACCGGGGAGCTGTTTTTT.

The V call is TRBV28, the J call TRBJ2-7; 7 bases agree with TRBD1. This CDR3 has 15 amino acids. CDR1 MDHEN and CDR2 SYDVKM come from the germline V gene. J was trimmed by 4 bases and V by 8 bases; bases with no gene match: 14. CDR3 nucleotides: TGTGCCAGCGTACCAACTGGGACAGAGCTGTACGAGCAGTACTTC. Translation gives CASVPTGTELYEQYF.

J is TRBJ1-1 and V is TRBV4-2; maybe TRBD1 (6 bases). Germline V gene data show CDR1 as LGHNA and CDR2 as YNFKEQ. The V end was cut by 4 bases, the J end by 4 bases, with 16 bases between. The CDR3 is 15 amino acids. CDR3: CASSLEQGLGTEAFF. For the CDR3, the DNA is TGTGCCAGCAGCCTAGAACAGGGTCTAGGCACTGAAGCTTTCTTT.

V and J are TRBV5-6 and TRBJ1-2; 8 bases fit TRBD1. Trimming took 2 bases from V and 7 from J; bases not matched to a gene: 4. Germline CDR1 and CDR2: SGHDT and YYEEEE. This CDR3 has 13 residues. The CDR3 DNA follows: TGTGCCAGCAGCTTAGCAGGGGGCTCTGGCTACACCTTC. Protein product: CASSLAGGSGYTF.